The 13 T cell receptor beta chains listed next were all sequenced from one sample in a study of blood T cell repertoires in COVID-19. TCRdb keeps only in-frame clones here, not all; method: immunoSEQ multiplex PCR. Among 150,000 to 200,000 clones, more than 65% were seen once, and the ten largest hold about 2.7%. Sequenced sample: peripheral blood. The receptors were gathered from a human donor with acute or convalescent COVID-19. The donor label of this sample is uncertain.

The gene calls are TRBV30 and TRBJ2-3, with 10 bases fitting TRBD2. CDR3 length equals 15 residues. In germline, CDR1 is GTSNPN, CDR2 SVGIG (reference sequence). The junction had 7 bases not matched to a gene; V was cut back by 2 bases and J by 5 bases. The CDR3 DNA reads TGTGCCTGGAGTCCGGCTAGCGGGAGCGAAGATACGCAGTATTTT. Translated: CAWSPASGSEDTQYF.

The CDR3 DNA is TGTGCCAGCCGGGCCGGGATCTCTGGGGCCAACGTCCTGACTTTC. Residues: CASRAGISGANVLTF. The rearrangement joins TRBV9 to TRBJ2-6, with D possibly TRBD2 on 5 matching bases. The CDR3 consists of 15 residues. Trimming took 7 bases from V and 0 from J, leaving 11 bases between them. Germline V gene data show CDR1 as SGDLS and CDR2 as YYNGEE.

The rearrangement joins TRBV18 to TRBJ2-5; 7 bases fit TRBD1. Germline V gene sequence: CDR1 KGHSH, CDR2 LQKENI. The V segment lost 5 bases and the J segment 2 bases; nucleotides outside the gene matches: 8. This CDR3 contains 15 residues. The CDR3 loop reads CASSTYQQGQETQYF. In nucleotides, the CDR3 is TGTGCCAGCTCAACGTATCAACAGGGGCAAGAGACCCAGTACTTC. Supplemented by reference TRBV18 and TRBJ2-5, the full variable domain reads NAGVMQNPRHLVRRRGQEARLRCSPMKGHSHVYWYRQLPEEGLKFMVYLQKENIIDESGMPKERFSAEFPKEGPSILRIQQVVRGDSAAYFCASSTYQQGQETQYFGPGTRLLVL.

The V call is TRBV19, the J call TRBJ1-1, with D possibly being TRBD1 (6 bases). This CDR3 has 16 residues. Trimming cost V 6 bases and J 3 bases, with 20 bases left between them. CDR1 LNHDA and CDR2 SQIVND come from the germline V gene (reference sequence). The CDR3 nucleotides are TGTGCCAGTAGGGCCCAGGGGCGGTGGGGTGACACTGAAGCTTTCTTT. Amino acid sequence: CASRAQGRWGDTEAFF.

This sequence joins TRBV30 and TRBJ1-4; possible D gene TRBD1, 6 bases. Germline V gene lookup returns CDR1 GTSNPN and CDR2 SVGIG (reference sequence). V gave up 5 bases and J gave up 2 bases, with 9 bases separating them. The CDR3 has 13 amino acids. The CDR3: CAWQQGTNEKLFF. Written as DNA, the CDR3 is TGTGCCTGGCAACAGGGTACTAATGAAAAACTGTTTTTT.

The chain is built from TRBV14 and TRBJ2-5; D is unresolved. Germline-derived CDR1 and CDR2 are SGHDN and FVKESK. This CDR3 has 16 amino acids. The V and J ends lost 4 bases and 2 bases respectively, with 17 bases between them. The CDR3 DNA reads TGTGCCAGCAGCCTCCCTCGAACGTCTCTACAAGAGACCCAGTACTTC. Translation gives CASSLPRTSLQETQYF.

V gene TRBV5-1 combines with J gene TRBJ1-1; TRBD1 matches at 7 bases. Per the germline V gene, CDR1 is SGHRS and CDR2 is YFSETQ. The CDR3 covers 15 residues. The junction had 6 bases not matched to a gene; V was cut back by 2 bases and J by 2 bases. This CDR3 is CASSFWTGLNTEAFF. Here the CDR3 DNA reads TGCGCCAGCAGCTTCTGGACAGGACTTAACACTGAAGCTTTCTTT.

The table lists this clone with a few counts. The J gene is TRBJ2-1, the V gene TRBV11-2; D might be TRBD2 (5 bases). Trimming stripped 4 bases from V and 2 bases from J, with 15 bases between. The CDR3 is 16 amino acids. CDR1 is SGHAT, CDR2 FQNNGV, per germline. DNA of the CDR3: TGTGCCAGCAGCTCCCTGTTAGCGCCAACCTACAATGAGCAGTTCTTC. It specifies CASSSLLAPTYNEQFF.

The genes are TRBV18 and TRBJ1-2, with TRBD1 matching 7 bases. The J segment lost 8 bases and the V segment lost 1 base, leaving 10 bases of the junction unmatched. This CDR3 is built from 15 residues. Germline V gene sequence: CDR1 KGHSH, CDR2 LQKENI. The CDR3 loop reads CASSPRDEGARGYTF. The DNA for the CDR3 is TGTGCCAGCTCACCACGGGACGAGGGGGCGAGGGGCTACACCTTC.

A few counts support this clone. The genes are TRBV5-1 and TRBJ2-3; TRBD2 is a possible D gene (5 bases). Germline V gene sequence: CDR1 SGHRS, CDR2 YFSETQ. V was clipped by 6 bases and J by 2 bases, with 16 bases between them. The CDR3 sequence is 15 residues long. CDR3 nucleotides: TGCGCCAGCAAAGACTACCCCGGGGTCACAGATACGCAGTATTTT. Translation gives CASKDYPGVTDTQYF. Full variable domain (rest looked up from reference TRBV5-1 and TRBJ2-3): KAGVTQTPRYLIKTRGQQVTLSCSPISGHRSVSWYQQTPGQGLQFLFEYFSETQRNKGNFPGRFSGRQFSNSRSEMNVSTLELGDSALYLCASKDYPGVTDTQYFGPGTRLTVL.

Here the CDR3 reads CASSGDRGLNTIYF. CDR3 DNA: TGTGCCAGCAGTGGGGACAGGGGGCTGAACACCATATATTTT. The V call is TRBV2, the J call TRBJ1-3; 12 nucleotides align to TRBD1. Germline CDR1 SNHLY, CDR2 FYNNEI. This CDR3 spans 14 amino acids. Trimming removed 4 bases from V and 7 bases from J; junction bases left unmatched: 2.

V gene TRBV5-1 combines with J gene TRBJ2-7, with a possible D match to TRBD2 (7 bases). Per the germline V gene, CDR1 is SGHRS and CDR2 is YFSETQ. The V and J ends lost 4 bases and 3 bases respectively, with 14 bases between them. There are 14 residues in the CDR3. CDR3 nucleotides: TGCGCCAGCAGCCCGGGGGGCCTAGACTACGAGCAGTACTTC. As protein: CASSPGGLDYEQYF.

This clone was detected once. The chain is built from TRBV19 and TRBJ2-3, with D possibly being TRBD1 (7 bases). The CDR3 is 16 amino acids. Germline CDR1 LNHDA, CDR2 SQIVND (reference sequence). The V end was cut by 5 bases, the J end by 2 bases, with 17 bases between. CDR3: CASSHPGDSTTDTQYF. In DNA form, the CDR3 reads TGTGCCAGTAGTCACCCGGGGGACAGCACCACAGATACGCAGTATTTT.